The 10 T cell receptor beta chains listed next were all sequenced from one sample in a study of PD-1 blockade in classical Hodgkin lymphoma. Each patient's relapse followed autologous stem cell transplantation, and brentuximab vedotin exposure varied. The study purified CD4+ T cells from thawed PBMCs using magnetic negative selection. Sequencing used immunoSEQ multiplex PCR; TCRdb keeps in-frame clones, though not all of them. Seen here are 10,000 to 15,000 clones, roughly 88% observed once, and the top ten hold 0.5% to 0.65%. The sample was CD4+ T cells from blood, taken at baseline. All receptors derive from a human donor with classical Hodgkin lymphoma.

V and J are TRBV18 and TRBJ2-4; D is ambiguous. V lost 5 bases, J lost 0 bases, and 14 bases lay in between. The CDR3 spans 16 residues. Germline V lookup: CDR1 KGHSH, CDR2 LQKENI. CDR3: CASSTGQRLAKNIQYF. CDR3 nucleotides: TGTGCCAGCTCAACCGGGCAGAGACTAGCCAAAAACATTCAGTACTTC.

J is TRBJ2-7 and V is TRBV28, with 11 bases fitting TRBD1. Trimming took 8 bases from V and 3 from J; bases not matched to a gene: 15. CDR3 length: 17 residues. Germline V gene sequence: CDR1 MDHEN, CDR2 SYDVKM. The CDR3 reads CASPPGTGGSYDYEQYF. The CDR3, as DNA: TGTGCCAGCCCACCCGGGACAGGGGGTAGTTACGACTACGAGCAGTACTTC.

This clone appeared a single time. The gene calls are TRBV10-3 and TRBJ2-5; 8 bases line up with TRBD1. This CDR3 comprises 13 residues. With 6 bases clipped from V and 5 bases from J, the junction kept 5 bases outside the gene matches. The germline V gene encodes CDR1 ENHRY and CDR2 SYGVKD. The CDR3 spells CAIRGTGSETQYF. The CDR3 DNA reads TGTGCCATCAGAGGGACAGGCTCGGAGACCCAGTACTTC.

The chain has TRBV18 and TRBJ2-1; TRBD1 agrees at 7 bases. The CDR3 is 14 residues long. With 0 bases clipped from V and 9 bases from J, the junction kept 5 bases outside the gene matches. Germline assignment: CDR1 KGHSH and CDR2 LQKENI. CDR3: CASSPPGTVVEQFF. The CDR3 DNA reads TGTGCCAGCTCACCACCAGGGACAGTGGTTGAGCAGTTCTTC. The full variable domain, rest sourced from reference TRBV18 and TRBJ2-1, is NAGVMQNPRHLVRRRGQEARLRCSPMKGHSHVYWYRQLPEEGLKFMVYLQKENIIDESGMPKERFSAEFPKEGPSILRIQQVVRGDSAAYFCASSPPGTVVEQFFGPGTRLTVL.

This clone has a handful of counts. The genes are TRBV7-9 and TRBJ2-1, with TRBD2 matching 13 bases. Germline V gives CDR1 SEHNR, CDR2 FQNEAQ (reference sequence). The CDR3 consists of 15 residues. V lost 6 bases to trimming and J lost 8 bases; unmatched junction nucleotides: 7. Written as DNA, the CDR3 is TGTGCCAGCAGGCGGACTAGCGGGAGTTGGGATGAGCAGTTCTTC. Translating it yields CASRRTSGSWDEQFF.

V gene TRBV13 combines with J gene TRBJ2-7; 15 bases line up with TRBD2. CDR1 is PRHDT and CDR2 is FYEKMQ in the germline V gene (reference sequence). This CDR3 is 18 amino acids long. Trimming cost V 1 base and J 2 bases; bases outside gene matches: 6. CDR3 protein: CASSLEQGTSGGPYEQYF. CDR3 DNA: TGTGCCAGCAGCTTAGAACAGGGGACTAGCGGGGGGCCCTACGAGCAGTACTTC.

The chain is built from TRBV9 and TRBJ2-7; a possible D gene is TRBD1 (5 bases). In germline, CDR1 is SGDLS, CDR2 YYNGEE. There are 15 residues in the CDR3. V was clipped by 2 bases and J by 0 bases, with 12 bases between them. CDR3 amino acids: CASSVGPGHSYEQYF. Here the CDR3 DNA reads TGTGCCAGCAGCGTGGGGCCTGGCCACTCCTACGAGCAGTACTTC.

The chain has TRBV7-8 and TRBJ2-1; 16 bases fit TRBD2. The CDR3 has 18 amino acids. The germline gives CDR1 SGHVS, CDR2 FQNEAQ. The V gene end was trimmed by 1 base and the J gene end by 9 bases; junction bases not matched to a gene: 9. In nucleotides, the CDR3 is TGTGCCAGCAGCTTAGTTCTGGGGACTAGCGGGAGGGTGAGTGAGCAGTTCTTC. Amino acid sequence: CASSLVLGTSGRVSEQFF.

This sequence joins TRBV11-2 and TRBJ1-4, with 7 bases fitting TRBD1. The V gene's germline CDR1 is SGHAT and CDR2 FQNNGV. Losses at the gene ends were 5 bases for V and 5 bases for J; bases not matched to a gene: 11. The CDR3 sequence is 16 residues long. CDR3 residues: CASSQRGRRGNEKLFF. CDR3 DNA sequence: TGTGCCAGCAGCCAACGGGGTCGCAGGGGGAATGAAAAACTGTTTTTT.

The CDR3 nucleotides are TGTGCCAGCAGCAAACAGGGTTCGATGCGGGGCTACACCTTC. It encodes CASSKQGSMRGYTF. V usage is TRBV27 and J usage is TRBJ1-2; a weak D match, TRBD1 (6 bases). Germline values: CDR1 MNHEY, CDR2 SMNVEV (reference sequence). Trimming took off 6 bases at V and 8 bases at J, with 19 bases between the two ends. This CDR3 spans 14 amino acids.